This TCR beta chain derives from a study of cytomegalovirus exposure and HLA in healthy donors listed by TCRdb under 2017. Background on the whole study: In an earlier analysis of several hundred of the donors, under 300 Gb of sequence data and about 110 million unique TCR beta sequences from 150 million to 200 million T cells were reported. Among the roughly 410 genotyped donors, roughly 80% belonged to the genetic ancestry cluster associated with self-reported Caucasian donors. Using immunosequencing, the study profiled T cell repertoires from around 670 subjects and related those repertoires to cytomegalovirus serostatus. Because of strong linkage in the cohort, a few DR-DQ haplotypes were treated as single units for association and clustering. In the later analysis, no new phenotypic data were used to find candidate immune exposures; instead, reliance was placed on TCR beta sequences and their occurrence across donors. All discovery cohort repertoires had been generated using a single sequencing platform. Donor age, sex, ethnicity and CMV serostatus were collected together with the repertoire data. The study combined high-throughput TCR immunosequencing, statistical association of individual TCRs with disease status, and machine learning to predict cytomegalovirus infection status. To decide whether each TCR beta V gene segment behaved as functional or pseudogenic, an earlier analysis of some 600 of the donors relied on high-throughput TCR beta sequencing. Genome-wide SNP genotypes for about 55% of the roughly 670 donors were used in a later genetic analysis, which treated that subset as a discovery cohort. The number of donors typed differed by locus, with 629-630 for A, B, C, DRB1 and DQB1, approximately 500 for DQA1, over 600 for DPA1, and 472 for DPB1. In addition to the first cohort of several hundred subjects, a separate validation cohort of 120 different subjects was used. A later analysis re-examined previously published TCR beta repertoires from roughly 720 donors and added high-resolution HLA genotyping to investigate patterns of TCR occurrence. The study aimed to test whether cataloging public T cell receptors could reveal signatures of past pathogen exposure. Both class I and class II loci were covered by HLA typing, at four-digit resolution. Across some 400 genotyped donors of the cohort, an average of approximately 240,000 unique TCR beta nucleotide sequences per donor were sequenced, and 15% to 20% of those sequences were non-productive. An early release that covered some 640 HLA-typed donors contained approximately 300 gigabases of sequencing data and around 85 million unique TCR sequences.

V was cut back by 0 bases and J by 3 bases, leaving a gap of 13 bases between them. The CDR3 numbers 16 residues from cysteine through phenylalanine. Solely the CDR3 DNA is kept, with 48 bases framed from the first base. Via the germline V gene, CDR1 is MNHNS and CDR2 SASEGT. In total, 500 to 700 healthy bone marrow donors made up the cohort. Cohort members were all nominally healthy when sampled, although unrecorded immune exposures were likely present. The donor tested CMV seropositive and was one of the 289 seropositive cohort members. Every donor gave a peripheral blood sample, and the peripheral blood mononuclear cells from that sample were used for TCR beta sequencing. The Qiagen DNeasy Blood Extraction Kit was used to extract genomic DNA from the blood cell samples. Note on this clone: Its target antigen remains unknown. No clone much larger than this one lies a single base away; base qualities are absent.

Study-level results and caveats: Most CMV-associated TCR beta chains appeared to be HLA-restricted in a later analysis, and the HLA associations seemed to be driven largely by CMV exposure. Several of the top co-occurrence clusters appeared to be linked to parvovirus B19, influenza, CMV and Epstein-Barr virus, according to a later analysis. The authors suggested that the approach could potentially be extended to other disease states and immunological phenotypes. In an earlier analysis of approximately 590 of the donors, most TCR beta V segments appeared in productive rearrangements about 87% or about 30% of the time, broadly matching IMGT annotations. In a later analysis, HLA-associated TCR beta chains were found to be more clonally expanded and to have lower generation probabilities than equally common non-associated chains. Roughly uniform sequencing depth across donors was assumed in presence/absence analyses, although this assumption may not hold. In a later genetic analysis, a missense DCLRE1C variant was associated with V-gene and J-gene trimming of TCR beta chains, and the association was replicated in an independent cohort. A group of highly shared sequence variants was considered likely to be a technical artifact of the sequencing pipeline. When HLA alleles, especially DR and DQ, strongly co-occurred, attributing TCR associations to individual alleles was difficult. The study listed approximately 160 TCR beta chains as associated with cytomegalovirus. For the cohort, immune exposure information was limited to CMV serostatus. Because HLA typing was unavailable for some donors at each locus, only the typed subset was used in association tests. The classifier was reported to diagnose cytomegalovirus status with high specificity and sensitivity in both the original cohort and the validation cohort. Some IMGT-functional V segments, including TRBV6-2 and TRBV6-3, could not be distinguished by the 87-base-pair reads and were therefore excluded. Most TCR sequences were observed very rarely across donors, whereas some public TCRs were present in many individuals. A further reported finding was that TCR beta sequences accurately predicted the HLA-A and HLA-B alleles for most subjects in the first cohort. In vitro tests confirmed that a few of the cytomegalovirus-associated TCR beta chains recognize cytomegalovirus antigens. Linkage disequilibrium might explain the correlated functional status among segregating V segments, but an unknown experimental factor could not be ruled out. Over 15 rarely observed V segments, including chromosome 9 orphons, were excluded from the earlier analysis of a few hundred of the donors because counts were too low. A later analysis associated about 17,000 TCR beta sequences with specific HLA alleles at a false discovery rate of 0.05. In this cohort, only TCR beta chains were sequenced, and detectable features were limited by the absence of alpha or paired-chain data. A later genetic analysis reported fewer N-insertions in productive TCRs among donors in an Asian-associated ancestry cluster than the roughly 700-donor mean. According to a later analysis, TCR association rates differed among HLA loci, with DRB1 alleles showing the most associated TCRs and HLA-C alleles showing the fewest.

Libraries came from the immunoSEQ multiplex PCR assay. For the multiplex PCR, a mixture combining 60 forward primers for TCR Vbeta segments and 13 reverse primers for TCR Jbeta segments was used. Amplification of the CDR3 region of rearranged TCR beta genes was performed with a multiplex PCR assay on genomic DNA. On the Illumina HiSeq System, the amplified TCR beta libraries were sequenced as 87-base-pair reads. In the original analysis: Across the 500 to 750 repertoires, a later analysis counted 78 million or so unique TCR beta chains, approximately 12 million of which were shared by at least two donors. Raw reads were error-corrected and collapsed into unique sequences by a nearest-neighbor algorithm in which closely related sequences were merged to remove PCR and sequencing errors. V, D and J gene segments were assigned by aligning CDR3 sequences to IMGT reference sequences. For a sequence to be retained, a match of at least six nucleotides was required to both a V gene segment and a J gene segment. Rearrangements were called productive when the CDR3 lacked stop codons and stayed in frame with V and J; all others were non-productive. CDR3 was defined according to IMGT convention as the region running from the second conserved V-encoded cysteine to the conserved J-encoded phenylalanine. Sequences without an unambiguous match to a single V gene segment were excluded from the earlier analysis of a few hundred of the donors. In an earlier analysis of almost 600 of the donors, a V segment was called functional when productive rearrangements were above 56.7%, and segregating when the standard deviation between donors exceeded 5%. A statistical classification framework was built for diagnosing cytomegalovirus status from the catalog of TCR beta chain sequences. V and J gene assignment, in a later analysis, came from comparing TCR nucleotide sequences with IMGT/GENE-DB human TR gene sequences. In a later analysis, CDR3 sequences and most-parsimonious VDJ recombination scenarios were assigned using the TCRdist pipeline. In a later analysis, each TCR beta chain was defined by its CDR3 amino acid sequence together with its V-gene family, and reads without a unique V-gene family were excluded. To address suspected cross-contamination and a sequencing artifact, a later analysis removed 450 to 700 highly shared, low-generation-probability nucleotide sequences. A later analysis calculated a clonal expansion index for each public chain from normalized within-repertoire ranks of inferred template counts. Generation probabilities in a later analysis came from a VDJ recombination model fitted to out-of-frame rearrangements, and those results were checked against IGoR. A later analysis scored TCR-TCR, TCR-HLA and TCR-CMV co-occurrence with hypergeometric tests, applying a repertoire-size bias correction to TCR pairs. A later analysis estimated false discovery rates by permuting HLA or CMV assignments 20 times. A later analysis grouped co-occurring TCRs with DBSCAN, adding TCRdist sequence similarity when clustering within HLA-allele-positive subsets. Repertoires with fewer than 30,000 or more than 120,000 public chains were left out of co-occurrence clustering, as were roughly five repertoires with anomalous nucleotide sharing. TCRdb retrieved this table from immuneACCESS and kept in-frame rearrangements only. Not all clones are present; in checked studies, unresolved V genes account for under half, and no reason is known for the remainder. The V and J calls and clone size are taken from that table; D and trimming were inferred from the DNA. This sample has around 120,000 clones in its table, and about 80% of those were observed once. More than 8% of the sample belongs to the ten largest clones.

This TCR was sampled from a female donor in good health and CMV-seropositive. The sequenced sample was PBMCs. This chain is built from TRBV6-1 and TRBJ2-3, and TRBD1 may be the D gene, going by 6 matching bases. The CDR3 region: CASSEAPPDRTDTQYF. The DNA is TGTGCCAGCAGTGAAGCGCCCCCTGACAGGACAGATACGCAGTATTTT.